Each of the 25 T cell receptor beta chains below was sequenced from the same sample in a study of blood T cell repertoires in COVID-19. Method: immunoSEQ multiplex PCR; TCRdb's copy keeps in-frame clones and lacks some. The table lists around 250,000 clones, around 87% of them singletons, with 2.1% in the top ten. Sequencing used peripheral blood. The receptor set was obtained from a woman in her sixties with COVID-19, enrolled during active disease.

CDR3 region: CASSQAAGNSPLHF. The CDR3 nucleotides read TGTGCCAGCAGCCAAGCGGCAGGCAATTCACCCCTCCACTTT. The chain has TRBV4-2 and TRBJ1-6; D remains ambiguous. CDR3 length equals 14 residues. Germline CDR1 reads LGHNA; CDR2 reads YNFKEQ. The V and J ends lost 1 base and 7 bases respectively, with 8 bases between them.

The V and J genes are TRBV2 and TRBJ1-4; 7 bases are a match to TRBD1. CDR1 and CDR2 from the germline V gene are SNHLY and FYNNEI. The CDR3 runs to 13 residues. V lost 10 bases to trimming and J lost 1 base; unmatched junction nucleotides: 3. CDR3 protein: CAKRQGTNEKLFF. As DNA, the CDR3 is TGTGCCAAACGACAGGGAACTAATGAAAAACTGTTTTTT.

This chain uses TRBV7-2 with TRBJ2-2, with 10 nucleotides matching TRBD2. There are 15 residues in the CDR3. CDR1 SGHTA and CDR2 FQGNSA come from the germline V gene. V shed 8 bases and J 4 bases; nucleotides not matched to a gene: 7. The CDR3 DNA reads as TGTGCCAGCGACAGCGGGGGGGCTACCACCGGGGAGCTGTTTTTT. Residues: CASDSGGATTGELFF.

CDR3 sequence: CASSPTGNTEAFF. The CDR3 nucleotides are TGTGCCAGCAGTCCGACAGGGAACACTGAAGCTTTCTTT. The chain carries TRBV16 and TRBJ1-1, with D maybe TRBD1 (6 bases). CDR3 length equals 13 residues. Germline assignment: CDR1 KGHSY and CDR2 FQNENV. V was cut by 6 bases and J by 1 base, with 9 bases left in between.

This chain joins TRBV14 and TRBJ2-7, with D possibly matching TRBD1 (5 bases). V was clipped by 0 bases and J by 5 bases, with 8 bases between them. The CDR3 totals 13 residues. Germline V gene lookup returns CDR1 SGHDN and CDR2 FVKESK. CDR3 coding DNA: TGTGCCAGCAGCCAAGACAGGGCCAACGAGCAGTACTTC. Translation gives CASSQDRANEQYF.

This chain connects TRBV9 to TRBJ2-2; tentative D call: TRBD1 (6 bases). Germline CDR1 reads SGDLS; CDR2 reads YYNGEE. V was trimmed by 3 bases and J by 0 bases, leaving 6 bases between them. CDR3 length equals 14 residues. The CDR3 nucleotides are TGTGCCAGCAGCGGACAGGCGAACACCGGGGAGCTGTTTTTT. Protein product: CASSGQANTGELFF.

As concerns this clone: Different DNA sequences within this sample yield the same CDR3. The V call is TRBV6-2 or TRBV6-3, the J call TRBJ1-1; D possibly corresponds to TRBD1 (6 bases). The CDR3 is made up of 14 amino acids. Trimming removed 0 bases from V and 5 bases from J, with 10 bases in between. Germline lookup yields CDR1 MNHEY and CDR2 SVGEGT. This CDR3 reads CASSYSRGGTEAFF. DNA of the CDR3: TGTGCCAGCAGTTACTCGAGGGGGGGGACTGAAGCTTTCTTT.

The V call is TRBV5-1, the J call TRBJ2-2; possibly TRBD1 for D (6 bases). V lost 4 bases and J 4 bases, leaving 14 bases between the germline ends. CDR1 is SGHRS and CDR2 is YFSETQ in the germline V gene. This CDR3 is built from 15 residues. Here the CDR3 DNA reads TGCGCCAGCAGCCGAGGGGGTAGAGGCACCGGGGAGCTGTTTTTT. Translating gives CASSRGGRGTGELFF.

The chain has TRBV4-2 and TRBJ2-6, with 10 nucleotides matching TRBD1. This CDR3 comprises 16 residues. Germline loops: CDR1 LGHNA, CDR2 YNFKEQ. J gave up 4 bases and V 6 bases, and 6 bases lay outside the gene matches. CDR3 region: CASSGTGVSGANVLTF. DNA for the CDR3: TGTGCCAGCAGTGGGACAGGGGTTTCCGGGGCCAACGTCCTGACTTTC.

The CDR3 loop is CASSLWGFGEGTDTQYF. CDR3 DNA: TGCGCCAGCAGCTTGTGGGGTTTCGGGGAAGGCACAGATACGCAGTATTTT. This chain links TRBV5-1 with TRBJ2-3, with a tentative D call TRBD2 (5 bases). The V gene's germline CDR1 is SGHRS and CDR2 YFSETQ. This CDR3 has 17 amino acids. V was trimmed by 1 base and J by 1 base, leaving 16 bases between them.

The chain has TRBV6-2 or TRBV6-3 and TRBJ1-2; D gene unclear. Deletions cut 6 bases from V and 0 bases from J, with 17 bases between. The CDR3 contains 16 residues. Germline V gene data show CDR1 as MNHEY and CDR2 as SVGEGT. In DNA form, the CDR3 reads TGTGCCAGCAGCCCCCACGGGGAGGAAGCTAACTATGGCTACACCTTC. Its translation is CASSPHGEEANYGYTF.

This chain joins TRBV11-2 and TRBJ1-1; D is unresolved. There are 12 residues in the CDR3. Trimming took off 2 bases at V and 6 bases at J, with 7 bases between the two ends. Germline CDR1 SGHAT, CDR2 FQNNGV. CDR3 nucleotides: TGTGCCAGCAGCTTAAGTGGGCCTGAAGCTTTCTTT. It specifies CASSLSGPEAFF.

The chain is built from TRBV6-5 and TRBJ1-2; TRBD1 matches 10 bases. Per the germline V gene, CDR1 is MNHEY and CDR2 is SVGAGI. This CDR3 has 15 residues. V gave up 7 bases and J gave up 8 bases; unmatched junction bases: 13. The CDR3 region is CASITRDRGLPGYTF. In nucleotides, the CDR3 is TGTGCCAGCATTACCCGGGACAGGGGTCTGCCGGGCTACACCTTC.

The rearrangement joins TRBV7-2 to TRBJ2-3, with TRBD2 matching over 10 bases. Trimming cost V 1 base and J 6 bases; bases outside gene matches: 7. CDR3 size: 16 residues. In germline, CDR1 is SGHTA, CDR2 FQGNSA. The CDR3 DNA sequence: TGTGCCAGCAGCTTAGGGTTGGCTAGCGGGGGTGATACGCAGTATTTT. As protein: CASSLGLASGGDTQYF.

Only one count was recorded for this clone. The V call is TRBV4-1, the J call TRBJ2-7; 7 bases agree with TRBD1. V gave up 0 bases and J gave up 5 bases; unmatched junction bases: 7. This CDR3 has 15 residues. In germline, CDR1 is MGHRA, CDR2 YSYEKL. DNA for the CDR3: TGCGCCAGCAGCCAAGACGGACAGGTTAGGAACGAGCAGTACTTC. Its protein is CASSQDGQVRNEQYF.

The V gene is TRBV6-6, the J gene TRBJ2-2, with D possibly TRBD1 on 5 matching bases. Germline V CDR1 and CDR2: MNHNY, SVGAGI (reference sequence). The CDR3 totals 16 residues. Trimming removed 4 bases from V and 6 bases from J, with 18 bases in between. The CDR3 spells CASSSSPPGWAGELFF. CDR3 bases: TGTGCCAGCAGTTCCTCCCCCCCAGGGTGGGCCGGGGAGCTGTTTTTT.

The V call is TRBV29-1, the J call TRBJ1-2, with TRBD1 matching 11 bases. Germline trimming cut 2 bases from V and 4 bases from J; bases unmatched to any gene: 3. CDR1 SQVTM and CDR2 ANQGSEA come from the germline V gene. The CDR3 has 14 residues. DNA for the CDR3: TGCAGCGTTGAACCTGGGACAGGGGGCTATGGCTACACCTTC. Its protein product is CSVEPGTGGYGYTF.

V usage is TRBV6-2 or TRBV6-3 and J usage is TRBJ1-1; the match to TRBD1 covers 7 bases. With V trimmed by 3 bases and J by 7 bases, 8 bases remained unmatched. The CDR3 extends over 14 amino acids. Germline V lookup: CDR1 MNHEY, CDR2 SVGEGT. The CDR3 loop is CASSYHPRDSEAFF. The DNA for the CDR3 is TGTGCCAGCAGTTATCACCCCCGGGACAGTGAAGCTTTCTTT.

This clone was recorded once. The rearrangement joins TRBV7-2 to TRBJ2-7; 9 bases agree with TRBD2. The CDR3 has 16 amino acids. Per the germline V gene, CDR1 is SGHTA and CDR2 is FQGNSA. Trimming removed 2 bases from V and 0 bases from J; junction bases left unmatched: 5. The DNA for the CDR3 is TGTGCCAGCAGCTTAAGGAGCGGGGGGAGCTCCTACGAGCAGTACTTC. It translates to CASSLRSGGSSYEQYF.

This clone was seen just once. The chain links TRBV21-1 to TRBJ2-4; the D segment call TRBD2 is taken from the table without a DNA check. TRBV21-1 is an annotated pseudogene. The CDR3 has 17 amino acids. The CDR3: CASSKGGRDLAKNIQYF. The CDR3 region has the DNA TGTGCCAGCAGCAAGGGAGGAAGGGATTTAGCCAAAAACATTCAGTACTTC.

This chain connects TRBV10-3 to TRBJ1-3; no clear D gene. The CDR3 totals 11 residues. Germline lookup yields CDR1 ENHRY and CDR2 SYGVKD. Trimming stripped 10 bases from V and 4 bases from J, with 8 bases between. The CDR3 nucleotides are TGTGCCACCGCCCTAGGAAACACCATATATTTT. Residues: CATALGNTIYF.

The genes are TRBV19 and TRBJ2-5, with D maybe TRBD1 (6 bases). V was pared by 4 bases and J by 1 base, with 10 bases between. The CDR3 runs to 14 residues. Per the germline V gene, CDR1 is LNHDA and CDR2 is SQIVND (reference sequence). CDR3 region: CASSTTGTQETQYF. As DNA, the CDR3 is TGTGCCAGTAGTACCACAGGGACCCAAGAGACCCAGTACTTC.

This clone came up a few times. CDR3 in DNA: TGCGCCAGCAGCTTGGATGGGCGGGGGGCCTCAGAGACCCAGTACTTC. This encodes CASSLDGRGASETQYF. The chain uses TRBV5-1 and TRBJ2-5, with 8 bases that match TRBD2. J was trimmed by 4 bases and V by 0 bases; bases with no gene match: 8. Germline values: CDR1 SGHRS, CDR2 YFSETQ. The CDR3 contains 16 residues. The full variable domain, completed using reference TRBV5-1 and TRBJ2-5, is KAGVTQTPRYLIKTRGQQVTLSCSPISGHRSVSWYQQTPGQGLQFLFEYFSETQRNKGNFPGRFSGRQFSNSRSEMNVSTLELGDSALYLCASSLDGRGASETQYFGPGTRLLVL.

In its sample, this clone was seen a few times. This sequence joins TRBV15 and TRBJ1-2, with D possibly matching TRBD1 (6 bases). The CDR3 runs to 14 residues. The germline V gene has CDR1 LNHNV and CDR2 YYDKDF (reference sequence). V was pared by 7 bases and J by 4 bases, with 16 bases between. As DNA, the CDR3 is TGTGCCACCACCGAGACAGGAAGGGGCTATGGCTACACCTTC. This gives the protein CATTETGRGYGYTF.

The chain carries TRBV7-6 and TRBJ2-1; 11 bases line up with TRBD2. J gave up 10 bases and V 4 bases, and 12 bases lay outside the gene matches. The CDR3 has 16 residues. Per the germline V gene, CDR1 is SGHVS and CDR2 is FNYEAQ. CDR3 sequence (DNA): TGTGCCAGCAGCTCGTCTTCCGGGACTAGCGGCTTAGAGCAGTTCTTC. Translation gives CASSSSSGTSGLEQFF.